This entry describes one T cell receptor (beta chain). This record comes from a study of blood T cell repertoires in COVID-19. Whole-study context: The United States, Italy and Spain were the sources of the acute and convalescent COVID-19 samples.

CDR3 length: 15 residues. Germline trimming cut 6 bases from V and 3 bases from J; bases unmatched to any gene: 7. The germline gives CDR1 SNHLY, CDR2 FYNNEI. In the authors' workflow: Nucleated cell number was recorded as an estimate derived from reference gene primer amplification. Libraries were prepared by immunoSEQ multiplex PCR; TCRdb keeps only in-frame clonotypes and omits some of them. V, J and clone size are those of that table, while D and trimming were read from the DNA. The sample has roughly 200,000 clones, more than 70% seen once. The V and J genes are TRBV2 and TRBJ1-4; 7 bases are a match to TRBD1. The origin of this receptor is a woman under 40 with acute or convalescent COVID-19. The sequencing sample was made of peripheral blood. CDR3 in DNA: TGTGCCAGCAGGGCCTCAGGGGGTGCTAATGAAAAACTGTTTTTT. This gives the protein CASRASGGANEKLFF.